These 26 T cell receptor beta chains came from one sample sequenced in a study of blood T cell repertoires in COVID-19. Data came from immunoSEQ multiplex PCR; TCRdb stores just in-frame clones and leaves some out. This table has a few hundred thousand clones, around 80% appearing once. Sequencing was done on a sample of peripheral blood. All receptors come from a woman over 75 with COVID-19, enrolled during active disease.

J is TRBJ1-2 and V is TRBV24-1, with 9 nucleotides matching TRBD1. The length of the CDR3 is 15 residues. Germline loops: CDR1 KGHDR, CDR2 SFDVKD. Trimming at V came to 2 bases and at J to 3 bases, leaving 3 bases not matched to a gene. In DNA, the CDR3 is TGTGCCACCAGTGATTCTACAGGGGGCGACTATGGCTACACCTTC. Encoded protein: CATSDSTGGDYGYTF.

The CDR3 here is CASSLGGLAGEETQYF. As DNA, the CDR3 is TGTGCCAGCAGCTTAGGGGGACTAGCGGGGGAGGAGACCCAGTACTTC. The V and J genes are TRBV7-8 and TRBJ2-5; TRBD2 aligns across 14 bases. Germline V lookup: CDR1 SGHVS, CDR2 FQNEAQ. The CDR3 runs to 16 residues. Trimming at V came to 1 base and at J to 5 bases, leaving 3 bases not matched to a gene. Complete variable domain (other parts from reference TRBV7-8 and TRBJ2-5): GAGVSQSPRYKVAKRGQDVALRCDPISGHVSLFWYQQALGQGPEFLTYFQNEAQLDKSGLPSDRFFAERPEGSVSTLKIQRTQQEDSAVYLCASSLGGLAGEETQYFGPGTRLLVL.

The genes are TRBV24-1 and TRBJ2-1, with TRBD1 matching 9 bases. The CDR3 runs to 17 residues. The germline V gene encodes CDR1 KGHDR and CDR2 SFDVKD. With 2 bases clipped from V and 0 bases from J, the junction kept 4 bases outside the gene matches. CDR3 in DNA: TGTGCCACCAGTGATTACGGGACAGGGCTCTCCTACAATGAGCAGTTCTTC. Protein: CATSDYGTGLSYNEQFF.

The J gene is TRBJ1-4, the V gene TRBV24-1; 10 bases fit TRBD1. Trimming removed 3 bases from V and 7 bases from J; junction bases left unmatched: 4. The CDR3 extends over 15 amino acids. CDR1 and CDR2 (germline): KGHDR, SFDVKD. The CDR3 DNA follows: TGTGCCACCAGTGATCCCCGGACAGGGGGTGAAAAACTGTTTTTT. Its protein product is CATSDPRTGGEKLFF.

This chain connects TRBV7-6 to TRBJ1-2; 7 bases agree with TRBD1. V shed 5 bases and J 7 bases; nucleotides not matched to a gene: 13. CDR1 is SGHVS and CDR2 is FNYEAQ in the germline V gene. CDR3 length: 15 amino acids. As DNA, the CDR3 is TGTGCCAGCAGCCTTGAACAGGGGCCCGGGGTTGGCTACACCTTC. This translates into CASSLEQGPGVGYTF.

The genes are TRBV3-1 (or the pseudogene TRBV3-2) and TRBJ2-1, with D perhaps matching TRBD2 (5 bases). V lost 4 bases and J 10 bases, leaving 14 bases between the germline ends. This CDR3 has 13 residues. Germline CDR1 LGHDT, CDR2 YNNKEL (reference sequence). The DNA for the CDR3 is TGTGCCAGCAGCCCCACTAGAGCGCGGGAGCAGTTCTTC. This gives the protein CASSPTRAREQFF.

J is TRBJ1-1 and V is TRBV18; TRBD1 matches at 11 bases. CDR1 is KGHSH and CDR2 is LQKENI in the germline V gene. The CDR3 loop spans 15 amino acids. Unmatched junction bases numbered 4, after V lost 6 bases and J lost 1 base. The CDR3 loop reads CASSRTGGRNTEAFF. The CDR3 DNA sequence: TGTGCCAGCTCGCGGACAGGGGGCCGGAACACTGAAGCTTTCTTT.

The chain uses TRBV9 and TRBJ1-1, with no clear D. Germline CDR1 is SGDLS and CDR2 is YYNGEE. V lost 4 bases, J lost 0 bases, and 13 bases lay in between. This CDR3 is built from 15 residues. CDR3 in amino acids: CASSPRLILNTEAFF. CDR3 DNA: TGTGCCAGCAGCCCGAGATTGATACTGAACACTGAAGCTTTCTTT. Full variable domain (rest looked up from reference TRBV9 and TRBJ1-1): DSGVTQTPKHLITATGQRVTLRCSPRSGDLSVYWYQQSLDQGLQFLIQYYNGEERAKGNILERFSAQQFPDLHSELNLSSLELGDSALYFCASSPRLILNTEAFFGQGTRLTVV.

The chain employs TRBV5-8 and TRBJ2-2; D is perhaps TRBD1 (5 bases). CDR3 length equals 14 residues. In germline, CDR1 is SGHTS, CDR2 YDEGEE. With 8 bases removed from V and 1 base from J, the gap between germline ends came to 12 bases. The CDR3 DNA reads as TGTGCCAGTTCCATTCAGGGGAACACCGGGGAGCTGTTTTTT. This sequence encodes CASSIQGNTGELFF.

V gene TRBV7-9 combines with J gene TRBJ1-4; the D gene is possibly TRBD1 (5 bases). V was shortened by 4 bases and J by 1 base, with 10 bases between the two germline ends. This CDR3 is built from 15 residues. CDR1 is SEHNR, CDR2 FQNEAQ, per germline (reference sequence). CDR3 protein: CASSSRQGTNEKLFF. The CDR3 coding sequence is TGTGCCAGCAGCTCCCGTCAGGGAACTAATGAAAAACTGTTTTTT.

The chain couples TRBV5-4 to TRBJ2-2; 8 bases line up with TRBD1. The junction had 4 bases not matched to a gene; V was cut back by 0 bases and J by 0 bases. Germline V gene data show CDR1 as SGHNT and CDR2 as YYREEE (reference sequence). The length of the CDR3 is 17 residues. The CDR3 loop reads CASSLEGTGSNTGELFF. For the CDR3, the DNA is TGTGCCAGCAGCTTGGAAGGGACAGGATCGAACACCGGGGAGCTGTTTTTT.

V gene TRBV7-8 combines with J gene TRBJ1-4; possibly TRBD1 for D (5 bases). The CDR3 is 17 amino acids. The V gene's germline CDR1 is SGHVS and CDR2 FQNEAQ. Trimming took off 5 bases at V and 7 bases at J, with 23 bases between the two ends. The CDR3: CASSPTATGHRGEKLFF. Here the CDR3 DNA reads TGTGCCAGCAGCCCCACCGCCACAGGTCACCGTGGTGAAAAACTGTTTTTT.

This chain uses TRBV30 with TRBJ2-7, with 7 bases that match TRBD2. The germline CDR1 and CDR2 sequences are GTSNPN and SVGIG (reference sequence). The CDR3 loop spans 14 amino acids. The V gene end was trimmed by 0 bases and the J gene end by 2 bases; junction bases not matched to a gene: 4. This CDR3 is CAWSVGGTPYEQYF. The DNA for the CDR3 is TGTGCCTGGAGTGTGGGGGGGACCCCCTACGAGCAGTACTTC.

The chain has TRBV6-6 and TRBJ2-7; maybe TRBD2 (6 bases). V lost 7 bases and J 5 bases, leaving 15 bases between the germline ends. CDR3 length: 13 residues. Germline CDR1 and CDR2: MNHNY and SVGAGI (reference sequence). This CDR3 reads CASTRSGGNEQYV. CDR3 nucleotides: TGTGCCAGCACCCGATCTGGGGGGAACGAGCAGTACGTC.

The chain employs TRBV5-4 and TRBJ2-1, with D possibly matching TRBD1 (6 bases). The CDR3 runs 14 residues. Germline lookup yields CDR1 SGHNT and CDR2 YYREEE (reference sequence). Between the trimmed V and J ends, which lost 0 bases and 7 bases, there was a span of 11 bases. The CDR3: CASSLVGGENEQFF. The CDR3 nucleotides read TGTGCCAGCAGCTTGGTAGGGGGTGAAAATGAGCAGTTCTTC.

This clone was seen only a few times. The chain is built from TRBV7-2 and TRBJ2-1; D is unresolved. Germline V gives CDR1 SGHTA, CDR2 FQGNSA. Trimming took off 1 base at V and 9 bases at J, with 16 bases between the two ends. This CDR3 contains 15 residues. CDR3 bases: TGTGCCAGCAGCTTAGAACGAAGGCCGACGGGTGAGCAGTTCTTC. Its protein is CASSLERRPTGEQFF.

This chain links TRBV5-6 with TRBJ2-3; D remains unclear. V was shortened by 4 bases and J by 4 bases, with 7 bases between the two germline ends. Germline V gene lookup returns CDR1 SGHDT and CDR2 YYEEEE. The CDR3 is made up of 12 amino acids. CDR3 coding DNA: TGTGCCAGCAGCCAACTGGCAGATACGCAGTATTTT. It encodes CASSQLADTQYF.

V usage is TRBV10-2 and J usage is TRBJ1-5; 9 nucleotides agree with TRBD1. V trimming: 6 bases; J trimming: 2 bases; junction bases outside the gene matches: 5. Germline V lookup: CDR1 WSHSY, CDR2 SAAADI. There are 15 residues in the CDR3. DNA for the CDR3: TGCGCCAGCAGCCAACAGGGGGCGGGCAATCAGCCCCAGCATTTT. Encoded protein: CASSQQGAGNQPQHF.

The rearrangement joins TRBV6-5 to TRBJ1-2, with 8 bases matching TRBD1. This CDR3 has 14 residues. Losses at the gene ends were 6 bases for V and 4 bases for J; bases not matched to a gene: 7. Germline V gives CDR1 MNHEY, CDR2 SVGAGI. For the CDR3, the DNA is TGTGCCAGCAGGGCTACAGGGGGAGGCTATGGCTACACCTTC. Translation gives CASRATGGGYGYTF.

This clone was detected only once. This chain uses TRBV28 with TRBJ2-5; 7 nucleotides line up with TRBD2. The CDR3 has 13 amino acids. Germline V gives CDR1 MDHEN, CDR2 SYDVKM. V shed 8 bases, J shed 1 base, and the junction held 4 bases outside the gene matches. CDR3 nucleotide sequence: TGTGCCAGCTTGGGGGGGATCCAAGAGACCCAGTACTTC. Translating it yields CASLGGIQETQYF. Looking up the rest from reference TRBV28 and TRBJ2-5 gives the full variable domain: DVKVTQSSRYLVKRTGEKVFLECVQDMDHENMFWYRQDPGLGLRLIYFSYDVKMKEKGDIPEGYSVSREKKERFSLILESASTNQTSMYLCASLGGIQETQYFGPGTRLLVL.

This clone occurred a few times. The chain combines TRBV29-1 with TRBJ2-7; 10 positions match TRBD1. Germline V gene lookup returns CDR1 SQVTM and CDR2 ANQGSEA. There are 13 residues in the CDR3. V lost 4 bases to trimming and J lost 3 bases; unmatched junction nucleotides: 3. CDR3 amino acids: CSVGQGASYEQYF. The CDR3 DNA reads TGCAGCGTTGGACAGGGGGCGAGCTACGAGCAGTACTTC.

The chain combines TRBV3-1 (or the pseudogene TRBV3-2) with TRBJ2-3; maybe TRBD2 (7 bases). Germline V gives CDR1 LGHDT, CDR2 YNNKEL (reference sequence). This CDR3 is built from 15 residues. V dropped 3 bases and J dropped 3 bases, with 13 bases sitting between them. Here the CDR3 reads CASSQGGGLTDTQYF. In DNA, the CDR3 is TGTGCCAGCAGCCAGGGGGGGGGCCTGACAGATACGCAGTATTTT.

This clone has only a few counts. The chain recombines TRBV9 with TRBJ2-2; 9 bases match TRBD1. V lost 0 bases, J lost 5 bases, and 14 bases stayed unmatched. Germline CDR1 is SGDLS and CDR2 is YYNGEE. CDR3 length equals 19 residues. This chain's CDR3 is CASSVVVRWDRAWTGELFF. DNA for the CDR3: TGTGCCAGCAGCGTAGTAGTCCGGTGGGACAGGGCTTGGACCGGGGAGCTGTTTTTT. The full variable domain, in which reference TRBV9 and TRBJ2-2 provide the parts outside the CDR3, is DSGVTQTPKHLITATGQRVTLRCSPRSGDLSVYWYQQSLDQGLQFLIQYYNGEERAKGNILERFSAQQFPDLHSELNLSSLELGDSALYFCASSVVVRWDRAWTGELFFGEGSRLTVL.

This clone has only one observation. CDR3 sequence (DNA): TGTGCCAGCTCTGATCAGCCCCAGCATTTT. Translation: CASSDQPQHF. The V call is TRBV7-9, the J call TRBJ1-5; D gene ambiguous. The V and J ends lost 8 bases and 5 bases respectively, with 4 bases between them. The CDR3 contains 10 residues. CDR1 is SEHNR, CDR2 FQNEAQ, per germline (reference sequence).

This clone appeared a few times. The chain is built from TRBV9 and TRBJ1-4; tentatively, D is TRBD1 (5 bases). Trimming left V 0 bases short and J 0 bases short, with 6 bases between. In germline, CDR1 is SGDLS, CDR2 YYNGEE. The CDR3 totals 15 residues. The CDR3 here is CASSVGTTTNEKLFF. The CDR3 nucleotides read TGTGCCAGCAGCGTAGGGACAACAACTAATGAAAAACTGTTTTTT.

V gene TRBV2 combines with J gene TRBJ1-1; TRBD1 is a possible D gene (6 bases). Looked up from germline, CDR1 is SNHLY and CDR2 is FYNNEI. The ends were cut back, 8 bases at V and 6 bases at J, with 16 bases in the middle. This CDR3 spans 13 amino acids. CDR3 residues: CASVRSGGSEAFF. Here the CDR3 DNA reads TGTGCCAGCGTTAGGTCGGGGGGCTCTGAAGCTTTCTTT.